Included here is one T cell receptor (beta chain) sequence, with context. Its cognate antigen has yet to be identified. One end of the junction varies from germline; a read error may be responsible. A constant-region primer and ProtoScript II reverse transcriptase were used to reverse-transcribe TCRbeta-specific cDNA from approximately 500 ng total RNA. Three nested multiplex PCR rounds, following a slightly modified ARM-PCR procedure, were used to build the TCRbeta libraries. Multiplex TRBV1-TRBV30 forward primers and a Cbeta reverse primer were used in the first two PCR rounds, each of which was run for 9 to 11 cycles. A final 25-cycle PCR with Deep VentR polymerase added sample barcodes and Illumina adapters. Before sequencing, amplicons of 200-500 bp were purified from gel using a QIAquick gel extraction kit. TCRbeta amplicons were sequenced on an Illumina HiSeq 2500 with 250-bp paired-end reads. The study's own analysis went as follows. Reads were quality-trimmed with Trimmomatic v0.33, and paired reads were merged with FLASH v1.2.11 to recover full CDR3 sequences. MiGEC v1.2.1b assigned V, D and J germline segments to the rearranged TCRbeta sequences. Clonotype statistics, along with Shannon-Wiener diversity indices, were calculated using VDJtools v1.0.0. Except for diversity analysis, only the 250 most abundant clonotypes of each sample were used in subsequent analyses to reduce sampling bias. The public reads were quality trimmed at Q25 with fastp and then assembled into clones with MiXCR by TCRdb, keeping productive beta chains. Merged by CDR3 protein, the rows form single entries marked with the most common genes and DNA. It is TCRdb's table, rather than the study itself, that gives the V and J calls and clone size. The sample records 85,000 to 100,000 distinct CDR3 sequences, just over 65% of which are singletons. The top ten hold about 27% of the sample.

Total RNA and DNA were co-extracted without cell sorting from about 19-30 mg of bulk tissue using the AllPrep DNA/RNA mini kit. Between November 2015 and 2016, a few patients in China with histopathologically diagnosed primary liver carcinoma had surgical resection. At the time of sampling, the patients were treatment-naive and had chronic HBV infection. Pieces of fresh tumor and adjacent tissue were cut in half, with one half kept in RNAlater at -80 degrees C and the other half sent for histology. This entry comes from a study of tumor-infiltrating lymphocytes in primary liver carcinoma (dated by TCRdb to about 2017). About the study as a whole: The five patients, three men and two women aged 30 to 69 years, had hepatocellular carcinoma (four) or combined HCC and intrahepatic cholangiocarcinoma (one). Tumors of the five patients were stage T1-T3 N0M0 with maximum diameters of roughly 4.2 to 11 cm. Samples yielded roughly 3.65 to 7.13 million productive TCRbeta reads; read depth did not differ significantly between tissue types. For each liver tumor, the study sampled five regions along with adjacent normal tissue and blood, and applied TCRbeta repertoire sequencing, expression microarrays and whole-exome sequencing. A total of 35 specimens from 5 patients went through TCRbeta repertoire sequencing, namely 25 tumor regions, 5 adjacent noncancerous liver tissues and 5 peripheral blood samples. Technical replicate repertoires showed high reproducibility, with mean shared-clone rates roughly 0.89 and correlation coefficients above 0.95.

Findings and caveats that apply to the study as a whole: Only a few patients were included in the study, and the authors note that the findings should be validated in a larger study. The top 250 clones made up a significantly larger repertoire fraction in tumors than in blood (p = 0.039). Repertoire overlap was higher between tumor regions (mean about 36%) than tumor-adjacent (approximately 17%) or tumor-blood (approximately 15%) pairs, consistent with antigen-driven expansion. Only the TCR beta chain was sequenced, so true repertoire diversity is likely underestimated because unpaired alpha chains were not captured. Since the samples were bulk and unsorted, there was no way to compare CD4+ and CD8+ T cell repertoires.

The germline V gene yields SGHAT for CDR1 and FQNNGV for CDR2. There are 18 amino acids in the CDR3, from cysteine to phenylalanine inclusive. The retained sequence is limited to the CDR3, 54 bases, with the frame set at the first base. The rearrangement joined TRBV11-2 to TRBJ2-1; TRBD2 is a weak D gene call, 6 bases matching. The source of this sequence is a man aged 35-49 years with primary liver carcinoma and hepatitis B virus infection. Sequenced sample: tumor-adjacent normal liver tissue. The DNA sequence is as follows: TGTGTCAGCAGCTTAACATATTCTATTAGCAGGAGGGGCAATGAGCAGTTCTTC. This gives the protein CVSSLTYSISRRGNEQFF.